This T cell receptor beta chain was documented in a study of CD8 T cells in Susac syndrome (dated by TCRdb to about 2019). Broadly, across the study: Among the Susac syndrome patients who were sequenced, clinically active disease was present in 5 or 6 and clinical remission was observed in eight. Susac syndrome patients were therapy-naive, on corticosteroids (some also receiving IVIg), or on IVIg alone at blood withdrawal. Whether CD8+ T cell activation and differentiation in Susac syndrome was antigen driven was tested using repertoire sequencing. The clonality of the CD8+ T cell repertoire was compared across 11 to 12 healthy donors, around 14 Susac syndrome patients and around 16 multiple sclerosis patients.

Study-level results and caveats: Sixteen Susac-specific public clones were identified in the total CD8+ repertoire, and about 5 Susac-specific public clones were identified in the CD8+ TEMRA repertoire. CD8+ repertoires in Susac syndrome showed clonal expansion, which was highest in CD8+ TEMRA cells and was greater in clinically active patients than in remitting patients. The number of individuals in the TCR sequencing and HLA analysis was acknowledged as relatively small.

Peripheral blood CD8+ and CD4+ T cells from healthy donors, Susac syndrome patients and multiple sclerosis patients were profiled using high-throughput TCR beta sequencing. The Susac syndrome patients fulfilled recently defined diagnostic criteria for either definite or probable disease. Bulk CD8+ and CD4+ T cells were purified by magnetic negative isolation, while CD8+ TEMRA cells were enriched using FACS. Blood was collected in EDTA tubes and processed within 24 hours, with PBMCs isolated through density gradient centrifugation. PBMCs destined for TCR sequencing were cryopreserved in liquid nitrogen and later thawed in a 37 °C water bath. Purity of sorted or isolated CD4+, CD8+ and CD8+ TEMRA cells was at least 90%. The germline V gene (reference sequence) sets CDR1 to DFQATT and CDR2 to SNEGSKA. V was cut back by 0 bases and J by 6 bases, leaving a gap of 14 bases between them. The CDR3 goes from the cysteine to the phenylalanine over 15 residues. CDR3 DNA only is kept here, 45 bases in frame from base 1.

As for this clonotype: Which antigen it targets is not known. The input lacks base qualities; no much larger clone sits a single base away.

RNA was extracted using the RNeasy kit, and about 0.5 to 1 ug of the RNA was reverse transcribed with random hexamers. TCR beta CDR3 regions were amplified with the immunoSEQ multiplex PCR assay covering 54 Vbeta and 13 Jbeta segments. To correct PCR amplification bias, a synthetic template baseline was used for both primer optimization and computational correction. In the original analysis: Only productive sequences were kept, with reads annotated to V, D and J genes according to IMGT and analyzed in immunoSEQ Analyzer. To calculate clonality, Shannon entropy was normalized by log2 of the number of productive unique sequences and then subtracted from one. Public and private clones were assessed among the 100 most prevalent clones of each patient and control. Clones were defined as Susac-specific if absent from the healthy and MS cohorts, from around 1,000 published viral clones and from other ImmuneACCESS disease sequences. TCRdb itself trimmed the public reads at Q25 with fastp, ran MiXCR and retained productive beta chains. Rows with a matching CDR3 protein are joined into one entry that keeps the most common DNA and genes. These V and J calls are TCRdb output, not the study's own analysis. The sample table records 50,000 to 55,000 distinct CDR3 sequences; about 95% of these occur just once. 0.75% of the sample lies in the top ten.

Sequencing used CD8+ T cells from PBMCs. The TCR originated in a human donor with Susac syndrome. The chain employs TRBV20-1 and TRBJ2-2; tentative D gene TRBD2, with 6 bases matching. The CDR3 is CSARDVLAPPGELFF. The nucleotides read TGCAGTGCTAGAGATGTACTAGCCCCACCCGGGGAGCTGTTTTTT.